This T cell receptor (beta chain) was recorded in a study of T cells in Graves' hyperthyroidism and ophthalmopathy. Study background: At initial diagnosis, before any treatment had begun, peripheral blood was obtained.

With respect to this clonotype: Its antigen is still unknown.

Regions amplified from RNA transcripts were the TCR beta CDR3 regions. The TCR CDR3 was amplified in a first-round RT-PCR using the HTBI primer set. TCRdb ran MiXCR on the multiplex PCR reads and lists one entry per CDR3 protein. This sample carries a few hundred thousand distinct CDR3 sequences, 15% to 20% of them seen once, and the ten largest clones take 2.5% to 4%. Study-wide points: Ophthalmopathy was identified by the model a median around 6 months ahead of onset.

V dropped 5 bases and J dropped 2; count of bases not matched to a gene: 7. This CDR3 has 14 residues. Germline lookup yields CDR1 DFQATT and CDR2 SNEGSKA (reference sequence). Based on clinical symptoms, serum thyroxine and TRAb, thyroid ultrasound and orbital computed tomography, diagnoses were reached. Out of approximately 9.9 ml of fresh peripheral blood came the PBMCs. Material for sequencing was blood. The receptor was derived from a woman in her thirties or forties with Graves' ophthalmopathy. V usage is TRBV20-1 and J usage is TRBJ2-7; 9 bases line up with TRBD1. CDR3 bases: TGCAGTGCTCCAGACAGGGGGTTTCCCTACGAGCAGTACTTC. It yields the protein CSAPDRGFPYEQYF.